This T cell receptor (beta chain) was observed in a study of T cells in Graves' hyperthyroidism and ophthalmopathy. Study observations and caveats: Most thyroid clonotypes that were expanded above 0.001 also turned up in blood.

This clonotype was counted at least ten times. Antigen specificity is unknown. Trimming took off 6 bases at V and 1 base at J, with 15 bases between the two ends. This CDR3 comprises 15 residues. Germline CDR1 is LNHDA and CDR2 is SQIVND (reference sequence). Each diagnosis was grounded in clinical symptoms, serum thyroxine and TRAb, thyroid ultrasound, and orbital computed tomography. Regions amplified from RNA transcripts were the TCR beta CDR3 regions. The HTBI primer set drove a first-round RT-PCR of the TCR CDR3. TCRdb redid the calling of the multiplex PCR reads with MiXCR, one entry per CDR3 protein. The sample shows more than 550,000 distinct CDR3 sequences, 45% of them seen only once.

This TCR came from an adult man with Graves' disease, either hyperthyroidism or ophthalmopathy (not recorded which). The sequenced sample consisted of peripheral blood or thyroid tissue (not recorded which). The rearrangement uses TRBV19 and TRBJ1-2, with D possibly being TRBD1 (6 bases). In DNA, the CDR3 is TGTGCCAGTAGGCCTCCGGGACACGTTAACTATGGCTACACCTTC. Translated, it gives CASRPPGHVNYGYTF.